This T cell receptor beta chain derives from a study of T cells in Graves' hyperthyroidism and ophthalmopathy. Study-wide points: For ophthalmopathy, model prediction preceded onset by a median about 6.4 months.

V shed 4 bases and J 5 bases; nucleotides not matched to a gene: 15. CDR1 and CDR2 from the germline V gene are MGHRA and YSYEKL. This CDR3 region has 19 residues. The investigators amplified TCR beta CDR3 regions from RNA transcripts. The primer set for the first-round RT-PCR of the TCR CDR3 was HTBI. TCRdb reprocessed the multiplex PCR reads with MiXCR, giving one entry per CDR3 protein. This table holds around 520,000 distinct CDR3 sequences, 14% found once. On this clonotype: The antigen is undetermined.

The sequence was collected from a woman aged 40 to 50 with Graves' hyperthyroidism. V and J are TRBV4-1 and TRBJ2-2, with 11 bases identical to TRBD1. The sequenced material came from blood. The DNA for the CDR3 is TGCGCCAGCAGCCCACAAGGGGGACAGGGGGTTGGTTGGACCGGGGAGCTGTTTTTT. It translates to CASSPQGGQGVGWTGELFF.